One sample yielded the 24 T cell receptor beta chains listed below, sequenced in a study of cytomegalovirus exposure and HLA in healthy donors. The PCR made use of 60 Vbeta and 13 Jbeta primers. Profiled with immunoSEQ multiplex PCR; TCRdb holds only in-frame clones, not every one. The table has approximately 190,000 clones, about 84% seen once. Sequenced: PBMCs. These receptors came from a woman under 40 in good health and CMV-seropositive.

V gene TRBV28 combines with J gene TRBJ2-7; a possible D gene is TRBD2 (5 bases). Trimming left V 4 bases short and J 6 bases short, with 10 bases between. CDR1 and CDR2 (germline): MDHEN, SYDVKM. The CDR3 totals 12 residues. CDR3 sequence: CASSSGLTEQYF. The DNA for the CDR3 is TGTGCCAGCAGTTCTGGACTCACCGAGCAGTACTTC. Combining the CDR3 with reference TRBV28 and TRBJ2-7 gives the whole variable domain DVKVTQSSRYLVKRTGEKVFLECVQDMDHENMFWYRQDPGLGLRLIYFSYDVKMKEKGDIPEGYSVSREKKERFSLILESASTNQTSMYLCASSSGLTEQYFGPGTRLTVT.

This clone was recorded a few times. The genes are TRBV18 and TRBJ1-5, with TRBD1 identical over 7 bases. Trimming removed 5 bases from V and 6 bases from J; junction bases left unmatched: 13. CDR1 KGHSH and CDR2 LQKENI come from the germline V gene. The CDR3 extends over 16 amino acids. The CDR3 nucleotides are TGTGCCAGCTCAGCGTGGGGGACAGCCGGGGGTCAGCCCCAGCATTTT. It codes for CASSAWGTAGGQPQHF.

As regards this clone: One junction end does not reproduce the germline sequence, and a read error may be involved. The CDR3 DNA is TGTGCCAGTAGTAACGAGGGACTAGCGGTCTACAATGAGCAGCTCTTC. It codes for CASSNEGLAVYNEQLF. This chain links TRBV19 with TRBJ2-1; TRBD2 agrees at 11 bases. CDR1 is LNHDA, CDR2 SQIVND, per germline (reference sequence). The CDR3 has 16 residues. Looking up the rest from reference TRBV19 and TRBJ2-1 gives the full variable domain: DGGITQSPKYLFRKEGQNVTLSCEQNLNHDAMYWYRQDPGQGLRLIYYSQIVNDFQKGDIAEGYSVSREKKESFPLTVTSAQKNPTAFYLCASSNEGLAVYNEQLFGPGTRLTVL.

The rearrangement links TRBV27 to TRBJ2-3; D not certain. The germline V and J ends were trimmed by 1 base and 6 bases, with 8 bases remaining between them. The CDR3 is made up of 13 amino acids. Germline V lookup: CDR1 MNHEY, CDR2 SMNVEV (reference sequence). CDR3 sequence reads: CASSLYGKDTQYF. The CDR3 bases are TGTGCCAGCAGTTTATATGGCAAGGATACGCAGTATTTT.

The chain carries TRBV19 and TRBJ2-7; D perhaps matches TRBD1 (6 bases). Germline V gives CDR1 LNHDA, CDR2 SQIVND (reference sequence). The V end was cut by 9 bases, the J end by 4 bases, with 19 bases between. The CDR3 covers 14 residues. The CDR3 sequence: CASSGQGLAYEQYF. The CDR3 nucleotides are TGTGCCAGCAGCGGCCAGGGGCTAGCTTACGAGCAGTACTTC.

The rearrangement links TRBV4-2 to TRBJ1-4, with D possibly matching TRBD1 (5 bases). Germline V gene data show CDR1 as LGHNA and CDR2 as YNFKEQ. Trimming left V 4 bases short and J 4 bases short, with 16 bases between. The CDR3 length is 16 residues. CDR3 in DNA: TGTGCCAGCAGCCCAACTATGGGGCGGATTAATGAAAAACTGTTTTTT. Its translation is CASSPTMGRINEKLFF.

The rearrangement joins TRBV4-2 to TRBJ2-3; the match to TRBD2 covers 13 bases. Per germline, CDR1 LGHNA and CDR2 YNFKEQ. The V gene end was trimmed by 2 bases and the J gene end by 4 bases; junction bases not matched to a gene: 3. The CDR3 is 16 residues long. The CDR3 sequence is CASSQKLAGGPDTQYF. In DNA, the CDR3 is TGTGCCAGCAGCCAAAAACTAGCGGGGGGGCCAGATACGCAGTATTTT.

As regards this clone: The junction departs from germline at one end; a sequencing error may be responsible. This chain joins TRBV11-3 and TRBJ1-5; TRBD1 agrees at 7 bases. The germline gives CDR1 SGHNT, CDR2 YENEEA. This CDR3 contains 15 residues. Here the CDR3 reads CASSLDRDPNQPQHF. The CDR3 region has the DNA TGTGCCAGCAGCCTAGACAGGGATCCCAATCAGCCCCAGCATTTT.

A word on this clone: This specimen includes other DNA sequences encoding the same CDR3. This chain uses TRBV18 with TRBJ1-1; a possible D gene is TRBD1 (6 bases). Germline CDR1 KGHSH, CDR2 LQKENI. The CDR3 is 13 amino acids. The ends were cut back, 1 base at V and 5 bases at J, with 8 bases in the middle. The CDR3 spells CASSPQGGTEAFF. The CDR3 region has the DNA TGTGCCAGCTCACCACAGGGGGGGACTGAAGCTTTCTTT.

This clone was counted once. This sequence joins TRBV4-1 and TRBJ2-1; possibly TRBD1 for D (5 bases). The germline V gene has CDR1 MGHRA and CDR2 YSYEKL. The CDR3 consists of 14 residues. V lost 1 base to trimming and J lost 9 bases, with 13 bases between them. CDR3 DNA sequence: TGCGCCAGCAGCCAAGTACCCGACAGCAGTGAGCAGTTCTTC. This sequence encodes CASSQVPDSSEQFF.

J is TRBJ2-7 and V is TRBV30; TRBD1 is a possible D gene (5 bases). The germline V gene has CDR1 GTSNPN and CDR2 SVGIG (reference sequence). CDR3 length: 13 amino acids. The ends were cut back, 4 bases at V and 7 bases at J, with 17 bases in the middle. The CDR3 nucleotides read TGTGCCTGGAAAATAGGGGCCTCGGTAGAGCAGTACTTC. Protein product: CAWKIGASVEQYF.

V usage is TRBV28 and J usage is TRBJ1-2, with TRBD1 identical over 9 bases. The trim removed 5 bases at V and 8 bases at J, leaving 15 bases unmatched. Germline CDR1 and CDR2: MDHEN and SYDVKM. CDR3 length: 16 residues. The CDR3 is CASSLSGTGMRGGYTF. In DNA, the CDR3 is TGTGCCAGCAGTCTCTCCGGGACAGGGATGCGAGGGGGCTACACCTTC.

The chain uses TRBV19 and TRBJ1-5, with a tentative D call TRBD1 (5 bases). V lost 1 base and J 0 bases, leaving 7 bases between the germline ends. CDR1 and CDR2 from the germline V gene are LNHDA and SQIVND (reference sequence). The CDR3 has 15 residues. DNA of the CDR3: TGTGCCAGTAGTATAGGCCAGGGTAGCAATCAGCCCCAGCATTTT. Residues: CASSIGQGSNQPQHF.

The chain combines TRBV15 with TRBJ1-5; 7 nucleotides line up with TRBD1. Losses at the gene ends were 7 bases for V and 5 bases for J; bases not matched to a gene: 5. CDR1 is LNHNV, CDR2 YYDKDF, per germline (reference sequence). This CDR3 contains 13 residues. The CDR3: CATTEGAHQPQHF. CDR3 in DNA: TGTGCCACCACCGAGGGGGCGCATCAGCCCCAGCATTTT.

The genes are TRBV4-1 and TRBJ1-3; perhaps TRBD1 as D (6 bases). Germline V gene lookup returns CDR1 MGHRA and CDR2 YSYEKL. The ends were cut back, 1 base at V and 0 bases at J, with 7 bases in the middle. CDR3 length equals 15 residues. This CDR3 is CASSQGDISGNTIYF. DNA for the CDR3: TGCGCCAGCAGCCAAGGGGACATCTCTGGAAACACCATATATTTT.

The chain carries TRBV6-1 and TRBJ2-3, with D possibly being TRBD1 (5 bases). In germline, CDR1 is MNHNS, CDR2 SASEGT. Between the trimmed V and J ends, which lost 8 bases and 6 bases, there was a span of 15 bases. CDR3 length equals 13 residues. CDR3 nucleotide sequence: TGTGCCAGCTTAGGGGCTCAGTGGGATACGCAGTATTTT. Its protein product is CASLGAQWDTQYF.

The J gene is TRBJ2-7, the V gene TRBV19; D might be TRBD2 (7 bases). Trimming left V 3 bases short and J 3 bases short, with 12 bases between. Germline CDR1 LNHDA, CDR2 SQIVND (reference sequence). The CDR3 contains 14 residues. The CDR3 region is CASSMGGGGYEQYF. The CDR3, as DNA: TGTGCCAGTAGTATGGGGGGCGGGGGCTACGAGCAGTACTTC.

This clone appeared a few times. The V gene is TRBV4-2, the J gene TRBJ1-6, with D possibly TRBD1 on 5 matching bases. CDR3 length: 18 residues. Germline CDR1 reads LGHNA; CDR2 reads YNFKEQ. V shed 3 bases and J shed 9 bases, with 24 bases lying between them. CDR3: CASSHPQLTQETGSPLHF. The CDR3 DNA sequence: TGTGCCAGCAGCCATCCTCAGTTGACACAGGAAACGGGTTCACCCCTCCACTTT.

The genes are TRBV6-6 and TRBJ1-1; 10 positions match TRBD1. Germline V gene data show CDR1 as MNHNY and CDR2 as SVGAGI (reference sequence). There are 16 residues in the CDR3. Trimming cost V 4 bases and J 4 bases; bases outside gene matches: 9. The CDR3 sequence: CASSSSRTGGGTEAFF. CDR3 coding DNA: TGTGCCAGCAGTTCCTCGAGGACAGGGGGAGGCACTGAAGCTTTCTTT.

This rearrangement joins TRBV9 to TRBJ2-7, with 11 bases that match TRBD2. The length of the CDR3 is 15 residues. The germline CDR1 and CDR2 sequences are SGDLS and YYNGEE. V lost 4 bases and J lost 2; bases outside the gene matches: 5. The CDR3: CASSPGLAGAYEQYF. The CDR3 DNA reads TGTGCCAGCAGCCCAGGACTAGCGGGTGCCTACGAGCAGTACTTC.

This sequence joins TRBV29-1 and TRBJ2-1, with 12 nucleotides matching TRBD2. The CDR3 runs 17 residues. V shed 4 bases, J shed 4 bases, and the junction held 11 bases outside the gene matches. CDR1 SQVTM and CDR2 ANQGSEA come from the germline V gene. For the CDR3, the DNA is TGCAGCGTTGCGGGGGGAGGACTAGCGGGACGATACAATGAGCAGTTCTTC. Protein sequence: CSVAGGGLAGRYNEQFF.

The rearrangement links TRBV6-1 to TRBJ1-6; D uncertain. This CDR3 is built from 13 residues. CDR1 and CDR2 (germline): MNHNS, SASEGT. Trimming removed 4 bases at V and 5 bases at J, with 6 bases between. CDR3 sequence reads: CASSGLDNSPLHF. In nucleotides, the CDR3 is TGTGCCAGCAGTGGGCTGGATAATTCACCCCTCCACTTT.

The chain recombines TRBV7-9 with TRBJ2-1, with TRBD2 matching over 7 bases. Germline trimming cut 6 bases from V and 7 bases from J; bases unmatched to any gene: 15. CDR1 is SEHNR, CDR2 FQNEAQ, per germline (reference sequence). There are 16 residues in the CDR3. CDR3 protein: CASSSTKLGGDNEQFF. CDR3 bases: TGTGCCAGCAGTTCGACTAAGCTTGGGGGGGATAATGAGCAGTTCTTC. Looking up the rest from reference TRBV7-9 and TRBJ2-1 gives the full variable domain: DTGVSQNPRHKITKRGQNVTFRCDPISEHNRLYWYRQTLGQGPEFLTYFQNEAQLEKSRLLSDRFSAERPKGSFSTLEIQRTEQGDSAMYLCASSSTKLGGDNEQFFGPGTRLTVL.

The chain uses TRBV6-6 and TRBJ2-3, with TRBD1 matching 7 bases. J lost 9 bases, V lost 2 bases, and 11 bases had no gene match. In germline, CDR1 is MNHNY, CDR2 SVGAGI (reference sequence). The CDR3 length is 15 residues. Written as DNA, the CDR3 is TGTGCCAGCAGTTACCCCTCCGGACAGGCCGAAACGCAGTATTTT. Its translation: CASSYPSGQAETQYF.